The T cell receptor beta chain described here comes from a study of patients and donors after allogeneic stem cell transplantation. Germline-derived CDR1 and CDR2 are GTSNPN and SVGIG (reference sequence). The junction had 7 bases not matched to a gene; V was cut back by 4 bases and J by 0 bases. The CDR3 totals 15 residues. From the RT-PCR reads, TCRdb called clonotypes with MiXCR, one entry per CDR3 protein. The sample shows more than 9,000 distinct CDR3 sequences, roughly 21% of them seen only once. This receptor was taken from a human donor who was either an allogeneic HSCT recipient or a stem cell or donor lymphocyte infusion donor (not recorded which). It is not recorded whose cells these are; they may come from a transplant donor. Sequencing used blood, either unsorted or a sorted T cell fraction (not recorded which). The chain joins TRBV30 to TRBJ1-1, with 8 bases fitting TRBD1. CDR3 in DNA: TGTGCCTGGATCCGCCAGGGGGCCCTGAACACTGAAGCTTTCTTT. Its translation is CAWIRQGALNTEAFF.